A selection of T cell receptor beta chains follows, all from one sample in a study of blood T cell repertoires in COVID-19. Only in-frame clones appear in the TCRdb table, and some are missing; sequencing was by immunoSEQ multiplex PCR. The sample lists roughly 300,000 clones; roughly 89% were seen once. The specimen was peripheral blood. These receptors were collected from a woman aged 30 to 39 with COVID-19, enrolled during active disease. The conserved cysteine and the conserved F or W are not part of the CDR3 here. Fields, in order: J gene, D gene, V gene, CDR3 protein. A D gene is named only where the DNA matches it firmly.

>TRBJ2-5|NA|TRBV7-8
ASSFSGARETQY
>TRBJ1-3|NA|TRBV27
ASSSRQVASGNTIY
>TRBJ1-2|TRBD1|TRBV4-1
ASSHGDSPYGYT
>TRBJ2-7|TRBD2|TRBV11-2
ASSFGTSGYYEQY
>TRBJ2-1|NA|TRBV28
ASRSGGLLYNEQF
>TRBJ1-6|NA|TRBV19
ASSAGERSYNSPLH
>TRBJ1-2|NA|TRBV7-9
ATSTSALEVGGYT
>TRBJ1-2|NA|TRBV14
ASSQDGGLSYGYT
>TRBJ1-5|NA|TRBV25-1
ASIWTPDSNQPQH
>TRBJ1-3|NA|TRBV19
ASSMGEFSGNTIY
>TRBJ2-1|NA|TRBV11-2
ASAGGNSYNEQF
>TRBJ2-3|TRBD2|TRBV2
ASNRLAGGTDTQY
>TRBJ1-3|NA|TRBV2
ASSGGALGNTIY
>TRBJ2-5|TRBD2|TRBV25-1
ASRDAGGEETQY
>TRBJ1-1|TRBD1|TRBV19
ASSITAGGNTEAF
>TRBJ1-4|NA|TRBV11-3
ASTSSTNEKLF
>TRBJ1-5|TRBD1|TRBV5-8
ASSFATGPNQPQH
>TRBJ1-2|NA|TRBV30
AWSKRQDYGYT
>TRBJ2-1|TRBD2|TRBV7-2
ASSLGSGYNNEQF
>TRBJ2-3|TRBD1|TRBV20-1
SASLGQGASFRIDTQY
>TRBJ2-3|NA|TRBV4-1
ASSLDRSDTQY
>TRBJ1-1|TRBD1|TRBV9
ASSPAGTGHTEAF
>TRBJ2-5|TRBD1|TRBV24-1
ATSAPKGAVETQY
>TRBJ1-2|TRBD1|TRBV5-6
ASSSVTGSAYGYT
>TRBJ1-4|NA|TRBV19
ASTQPGAGEKLF
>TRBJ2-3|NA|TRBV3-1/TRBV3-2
ASSQLSTDTQY
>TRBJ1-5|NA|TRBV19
ASSERGWSNQPQH
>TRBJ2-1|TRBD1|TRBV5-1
ASSLIGTVAQYEQF
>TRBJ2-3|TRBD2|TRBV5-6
ASSPGGSGGPTDTQY
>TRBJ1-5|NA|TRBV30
AWSVLSVGQPRKQPQH
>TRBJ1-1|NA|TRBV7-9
ASSLAGQLNTEAF
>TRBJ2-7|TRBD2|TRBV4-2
ASSQGLSGSRTSGGPSEQY
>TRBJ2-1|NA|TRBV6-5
ASFDSSSYNEQF
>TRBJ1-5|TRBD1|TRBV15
ATSRGDRGGQPQH
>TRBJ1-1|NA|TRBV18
ASSPLDRNTEAF
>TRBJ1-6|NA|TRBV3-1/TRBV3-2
ASSQARNSPLH
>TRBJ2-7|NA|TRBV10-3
AISESRDEQY
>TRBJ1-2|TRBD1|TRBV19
ASNPGTGPSSYGYT
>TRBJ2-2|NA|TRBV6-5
ASSLATTGELF
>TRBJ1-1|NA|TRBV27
ASSPQGFPEAF
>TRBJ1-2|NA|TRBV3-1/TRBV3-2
ASSQEFRQFNGYT
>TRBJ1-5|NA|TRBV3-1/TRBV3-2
ASSHQRQVPQPQH
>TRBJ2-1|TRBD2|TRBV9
ASSVNLAGGQF
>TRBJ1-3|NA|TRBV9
ASSAALNTIY
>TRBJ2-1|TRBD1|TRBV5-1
ASTNLGQGSHNEQF
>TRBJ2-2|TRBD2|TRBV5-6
ASSPGLTNTGELF
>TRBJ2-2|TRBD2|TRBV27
ASRFGLAGNTGELF
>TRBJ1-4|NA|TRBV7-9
ASSPGREANEKLF
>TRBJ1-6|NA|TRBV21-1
ASSNRWRGWAGLH
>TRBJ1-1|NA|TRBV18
ASSPRQTDPPEAF
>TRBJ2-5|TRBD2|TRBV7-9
ASSLISGLAGETQY
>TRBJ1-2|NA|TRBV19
ASSAVANYGYT
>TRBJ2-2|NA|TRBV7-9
ASTRPVGAPTGELF